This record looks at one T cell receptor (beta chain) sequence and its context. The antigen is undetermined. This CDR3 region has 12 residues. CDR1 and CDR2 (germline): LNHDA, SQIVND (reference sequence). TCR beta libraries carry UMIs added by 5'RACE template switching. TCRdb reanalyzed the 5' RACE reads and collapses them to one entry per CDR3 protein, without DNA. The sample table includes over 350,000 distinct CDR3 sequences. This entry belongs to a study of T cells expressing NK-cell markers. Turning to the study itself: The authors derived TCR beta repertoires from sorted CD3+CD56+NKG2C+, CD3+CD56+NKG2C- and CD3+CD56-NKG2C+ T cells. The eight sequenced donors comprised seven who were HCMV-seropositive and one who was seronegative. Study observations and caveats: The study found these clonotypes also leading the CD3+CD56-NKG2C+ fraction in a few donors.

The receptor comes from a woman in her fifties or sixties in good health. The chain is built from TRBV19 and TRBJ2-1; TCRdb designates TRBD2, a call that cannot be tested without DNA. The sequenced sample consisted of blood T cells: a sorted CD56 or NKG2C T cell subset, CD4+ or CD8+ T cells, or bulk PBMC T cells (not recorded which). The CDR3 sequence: CASSMGGLEQFF. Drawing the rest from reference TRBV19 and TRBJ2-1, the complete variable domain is DGGITQSPKYLFRKEGQNVTLSCEQNLNHDAMYWYRQDPGQGLRLIYYSQIVNDFQKGDIAEGYSVSREKKESFPLTVTSAQKNPTAFYLCASSMGGLEQFFGPGTRLTVL.